The 13 T cell receptor beta chains reported below all come from one sample, sequenced in a study of human T cells and chemical hapten exposure. Time point specified: pre-sensitization, week 0. The treatment denotes: therapeutic diphenylcyclopropenone sensitization with weekly scalp DPC. MiXCR was run by TCRdb on the RACE reads, yielding one entry per CDR3 protein. Here the sample spans under 95,000 distinct CDR3 sequences, around 7.9% being singletons. The material sequenced was whole blood, taken in connection with sensitization to the hapten diphenylcyclopropenone (DPC). These receptors were collected from a middle-aged man with alopecia areata. Some clones in this sample may be carry-over from other donors' samples.

The chain couples TRBV30 to TRBJ1-6; D is ambiguous. Between the trimmed V and J ends, which lost 5 bases and 6 bases, there was a span of 14 bases. Germline CDR1 reads GTSNPN; CDR2 reads SVGIG (reference sequence). The CDR3 covers 14 residues. The CDR3 spells CAWQDGLGNSPLHF. As DNA, the CDR3 is TGTGCCTGGCAGGACGGGCTGGGTAATTCACCCCTCCACTTT.

Many counts were recorded for this clonotype. The chain recombines TRBV29-1 with TRBJ2-7; 10 nucleotides match TRBD2. The V and J ends lost 4 bases and 7 bases, in that order; junction bases with no gene match: 7. There are 13 residues in the CDR3. Germline values: CDR1 SQVTM, CDR2 ANQGSEA. In DNA, the CDR3 is TGCAGCGTTGCGACTAGCGGGTACATAGAGCAGTACTTC. Residues: CSVATSGYIEQYF.

The chain has TRBV7-9 and TRBJ1-1; D gene unclear. Trimming cost V 3 bases and J 4 bases, with 9 bases left between them. Germline loops: CDR1 SEHNR, CDR2 FQNEAQ (reference sequence). The length of the CDR3 is 13 residues. CDR3 DNA: TGTGCCAGCAGCTTCGGGGTGGCCACTGAAGCTTTCTTT. Translated: CASSFGVATEAFF. Full variable domain (remainder filled in from reference TRBV7-9 and TRBJ1-1): DTGVSQNPRHKITKRGQNVTFRCDPISEHNRLYWYRQTLGQGPEFLTYFQNEAQLEKSRLLSDRFSAERPKGSFSTLEIQRTEQGDSAMYLCASSFGVATEAFFGQGTRLTVV.

The chain links TRBV6-1 to TRBJ1-5, with D possibly TRBD1 on 5 matching bases. Looked up from germline, CDR1 is MNHNS and CDR2 is SASEGT. Deletions cut 10 bases from V and 2 bases from J, with 15 bases between. The CDR3 has 14 residues. In nucleotides, the CDR3 is TGTGCCATTAGGGCGGACACCCGCAATCAGCCCCAGCATTTT. It codes for CAIRADTRNQPQHF.

This clonotype occurred a few times. This sequence joins TRBV5-1 and TRBJ2-7; D unclear. CDR1 and CDR2 from the germline V gene are SGHRS and YFSETQ. Trimming took off 0 bases at V and 0 bases at J, with 10 bases between the two ends. The CDR3 has 15 amino acids. CDR3 residues: CASSLATASSYEQYF. The CDR3 DNA reads TGCGCCAGCAGCTTGGCTACTGCCTCCTCCTACGAGCAGTACTTC.

The V and J genes are TRBV6-2 or TRBV6-3 and TRBJ1-5, with D possibly matching TRBD1 (5 bases). This CDR3 region has 17 residues. Trimming removed 0 bases at V and 6 bases at J, with 18 bases between. CDR1 and CDR2 (germline): MNHEY, SVGEGT. The CDR3 DNA sequence: TGTGCCAGCAGTTACTCTCAGCGGGGTGGAAGGGGTCAGCCCCAGCATTTT. This translates into CASSYSQRGGRGQPQHF.

This CDR3 reads CASSSAPGVAYEQYF. The CDR3, as DNA: TGTGCCAGCAGCTCAGCCCCCGGGGTAGCCTACGAGCAGTACTTC. The gene calls are TRBV7-3 and TRBJ2-7, with a weak D call TRBD2 (5 bases). Between the trimmed V and J ends, which lost 4 bases and 2 bases, there was a span of 15 bases. The V gene's germline CDR1 is SGHTA and CDR2 FQGTGA. This CDR3 contains 15 residues.

CDR3 DNA: TGTGCCAGCAGCTTTGGTCCCGGCGATACGCAGTATTTT. Translated, it gives CASSFGPGDTQYF. The genes are TRBV7-9 and TRBJ2-3; no clear D gene. The V gene lost 3 bases and the J gene lost 6 bases, with 10 bases spanning the gap. This CDR3 is 13 amino acids long. CDR1 SEHNR and CDR2 FQNEAQ come from the germline V gene (reference sequence).

The chain carries TRBV7-9 and TRBJ2-3; D not certain. CDR1 SEHNR and CDR2 FQNEAQ come from the germline V gene (reference sequence). V was shortened by 2 bases and J by 4 bases, with 4 bases between the two germline ends. The CDR3 extends over 12 amino acids. The DNA for the CDR3 is TGTGCCAGCAGCTTAAGGCCAGATACGCAGTATTTT. This sequence encodes CASSLRPDTQYF.

The rearrangement uses TRBV5-1 and TRBJ2-3; possible D gene TRBD1, 6 bases. The CDR3 runs to 15 residues. CDR1 and CDR2 (germline): SGHRS, YFSETQ. V was pared by 6 bases and J by 1 base, with 15 bases between. CDR3 in DNA: TGCGCCAGCAAATACACAGGGAAAGGCACAGATACGCAGTATTTT. It encodes CASKYTGKGTDTQYF.

In this sample, this clonotype turned up many times. This chain links TRBV7-9 with TRBJ1-2, with 7 bases that match TRBD1. With V trimmed by 6 bases and J by 4 bases, 14 bases remained unmatched. The CDR3 is 16 amino acids. Germline CDR1 is SEHNR and CDR2 is FQNEAQ (reference sequence). As DNA, the CDR3 is TGTGCCAGCAGTTACTACGACAGGGAGAGGGGCTATGGCTACACCTTC. Its protein product is CASSYYDRERGYGYTF.

The table lists this clonotype with a few counts. The J gene is TRBJ2-3, the V gene TRBV30; maybe TRBD1 (6 bases). This CDR3 contains 16 residues. The germline V gene has CDR1 GTSNPN and CDR2 SVGIG (reference sequence). V dropped 5 bases and J dropped 1 base, with 19 bases sitting between them. In DNA, the CDR3 is TGTGCCTGGCAAAAGCAGCCAGGGGACCGCACAGATACGCAGTATTTT. It translates to CAWQKQPGDRTDTQYF.

This clonotype came up a few times. V gene TRBV5-4 combines with J gene TRBJ1-1, with D maybe TRBD1 (6 bases). This CDR3 comprises 15 residues. The V end lost 4 bases, the J end lost 0 bases, and 13 bases lay between the germline ends. CDR1 and CDR2 from the germline V gene are SGHNT and YYREEE (reference sequence). The chain's CDR3 is CASSPQTGLNTEAFF. CDR3 bases: TGTGCCAGCAGCCCACAGACAGGCCTGAACACTGAAGCTTTCTTT.